These T cell receptor beta chains were read from a single sample in a study of T cell changes during pregnancy in multiple sclerosis. Assay: immunoSEQ multiplex PCR; the TCRdb copy retains only in-frame clones and omits some. Of about 68,000 clones listed, about 90% are singletons. The material was peripheral blood, obtained in the first trimester of pregnancy. The receptors derive from a female donor with multiple sclerosis, enrolled in a pregnancy study. Both conserved end residues are trimmed from each CDR3. Each record gives: CDR3 length, J gene, clone size, V gene, D gene, CDR3 protein. D genes are given only for firm matches. Where a row states a size, it is once, few, many or the class of an expanded clone; other rows omit it.

CDR3 length: 16; J gene: TRBJ2-6; clone size: NA; V gene: TRBV19; D gene: NA; CDR3 protein: ASSMNGAGLSGANVLT
CDR3 length: 11; J gene: TRBJ2-3; clone size: once; V gene: TRBV5-1; D gene: NA; CDR3 protein: ASSLGRTDTQY
CDR3 length: 15; J gene: TRBJ2-1; clone size: NA; V gene: TRBV7-8; D gene: TRBD2; CDR3 protein: ASSPTLGTSGSDEQF
CDR3 length: 13; J gene: TRBJ2-5; clone size: NA; V gene: TRBV5-4; D gene: TRBD2; CDR3 protein: ASSIRLAAQETQY
CDR3 length: 11; J gene: TRBJ2-7; clone size: NA; V gene: TRBV28; D gene: NA; CDR3 protein: ASSLGAIGEQY
CDR3 length: 15; J gene: TRBJ2-7; clone size: NA; V gene: TRBV25-1; D gene: NA; CDR3 protein: ASSGPNRVLGSYEQY
CDR3 length: 13; J gene: TRBJ2-1; clone size: NA; V gene: TRBV5-8; D gene: TRBD2; CDR3 protein: ASSSGLAGVGEQF
CDR3 length: 10; J gene: TRBJ1-4; clone size: NA; V gene: TRBV7-9; D gene: NA; CDR3 protein: ASSSGSEKLF
CDR3 length: 11; J gene: TRBJ1-2; clone size: NA; V gene: TRBV5-1; D gene: NA; CDR3 protein: ASRRDKSYGYT
CDR3 length: 13; J gene: TRBJ2-2; clone size: NA; V gene: TRBV5-1; D gene: NA; CDR3 protein: ASSLISRATGELF
CDR3 length: 10; J gene: TRBJ2-5; clone size: NA; V gene: TRBV18; D gene: TRBD1; CDR3 protein: ASGQAEETQY
CDR3 length: 13; J gene: TRBJ2-5; clone size: once; V gene: TRBV28; D gene: TRBD2; CDR3 protein: ASSFQVAGPRTQY
CDR3 length: 15; J gene: TRBJ2-5; clone size: NA; V gene: TRBV5-1; D gene: TRBD2; CDR3 protein: ASSLWTSGRAQETQY
CDR3 length: 12; J gene: TRBJ2-7; clone size: NA; V gene: TRBV9; D gene: NA; CDR3 protein: ASSVGAEAYEQY
CDR3 length: 15; J gene: TRBJ2-1; clone size: once; V gene: TRBV28; D gene: NA; CDR3 protein: ASSPGRARGTYNEQF
CDR3 length: 11; J gene: TRBJ2-5; clone size: NA; V gene: TRBV2; D gene: TRBD1; CDR3 protein: ASTRGQGETQY
CDR3 length: 14; J gene: TRBJ2-1; clone size: NA; V gene: TRBV5-1; D gene: NA; CDR3 protein: ASSPDLGNRVNEQF
CDR3 length: 10; J gene: TRBJ1-5; clone size: NA; V gene: TRBV6-1; D gene: NA; CDR3 protein: ASKQLEQPQH
CDR3 length: 16; J gene: TRBJ2-7; clone size: once; V gene: TRBV11-1; D gene: TRBD2; CDR3 protein: ASSSKAGGRGGFYEQY
CDR3 length: 10; J gene: TRBJ2-7; clone size: NA; V gene: TRBV28; D gene: NA; CDR3 protein: ASTAGSYEQY
CDR3 length: 13; J gene: TRBJ2-2; clone size: NA; V gene: TRBV19; D gene: NA; CDR3 protein: ASSIAGVVTGELF
CDR3 length: 13; J gene: TRBJ2-1; clone size: NA; V gene: TRBV19; D gene: NA; CDR3 protein: ASNPWLSFVDEQF
CDR3 length: 14; J gene: TRBJ2-6; clone size: once; V gene: TRBV30; D gene: NA; CDR3 protein: AWSPQGISGANVLT
CDR3 length: 13; J gene: TRBJ1-6; clone size: NA; V gene: TRBV25-1; D gene: NA; CDR3 protein: ASSEIGVSQSPLH
CDR3 length: 10; J gene: TRBJ2-1; clone size: NA; V gene: TRBV6-1; D gene: NA; CDR3 protein: AGPGDHNEQF
CDR3 length: 9; J gene: TRBJ2-3; clone size: NA; V gene: TRBV9; D gene: NA; CDR3 protein: ASGQPDTQY
CDR3 length: 13; J gene: TRBJ1-2; clone size: once; V gene: TRBV7-8; D gene: TRBD1; CDR3 protein: ASSSKTGVDYGYT
CDR3 length: 12; J gene: TRBJ2-7; clone size: NA; V gene: TRBV28; D gene: NA; CDR3 protein: ASRLGVAAYEQY
CDR3 length: 11; J gene: TRBJ1-4; clone size: NA; V gene: TRBV6-6; D gene: NA; CDR3 protein: ASSRYSNEKLF
CDR3 length: 13; J gene: TRBJ2-1; clone size: NA; V gene: TRBV28; D gene: TRBD1; CDR3 protein: ASTTRGQSYNEQF
CDR3 length: 13; J gene: TRBJ2-2; clone size: NA; V gene: TRBV6-1; D gene: TRBD1; CDR3 protein: ASSEPGRGPGELF
CDR3 length: 13; J gene: TRBJ1-5; clone size: NA; V gene: TRBV5-1; D gene: TRBD1; CDR3 protein: ASSLGQGATQPQH
CDR3 length: 13; J gene: TRBJ1-2; clone size: NA; V gene: TRBV27; D gene: TRBD1; CDR3 protein: ASSLRGRGSYGYT
CDR3 length: 11; J gene: TRBJ2-7; clone size: NA; V gene: TRBV6-1; D gene: TRBD1; CDR3 protein: ASSEDRGGEQY